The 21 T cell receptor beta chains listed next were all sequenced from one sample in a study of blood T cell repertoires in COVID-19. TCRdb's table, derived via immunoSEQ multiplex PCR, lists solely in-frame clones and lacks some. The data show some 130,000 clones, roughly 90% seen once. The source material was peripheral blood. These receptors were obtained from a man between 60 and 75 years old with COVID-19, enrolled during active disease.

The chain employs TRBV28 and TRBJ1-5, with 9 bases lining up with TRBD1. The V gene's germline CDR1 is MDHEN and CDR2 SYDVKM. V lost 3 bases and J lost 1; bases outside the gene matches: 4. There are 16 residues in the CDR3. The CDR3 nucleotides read TGTGCCAGCAGTTTGGGACAGGGTAGGAGCAATCAGCCCCAGCATTTT. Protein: CASSLGQGRSNQPQHF.

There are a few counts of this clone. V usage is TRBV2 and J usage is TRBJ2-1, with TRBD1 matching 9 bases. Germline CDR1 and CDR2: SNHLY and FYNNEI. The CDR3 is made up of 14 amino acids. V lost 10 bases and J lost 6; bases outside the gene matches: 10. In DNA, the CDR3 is TGTGCCACCACAGGGGGCCTTCGAAGCAATGAGCAGTTCTTC. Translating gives CATTGGLRSNEQFF.

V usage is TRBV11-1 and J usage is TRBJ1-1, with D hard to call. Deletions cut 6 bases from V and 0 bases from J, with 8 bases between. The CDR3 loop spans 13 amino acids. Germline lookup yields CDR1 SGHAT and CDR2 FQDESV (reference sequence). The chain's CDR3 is CASSRGLNTEAFF. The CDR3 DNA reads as TGTGCCAGCAGTCGCGGCTTGAACACTGAAGCTTTCTTT.

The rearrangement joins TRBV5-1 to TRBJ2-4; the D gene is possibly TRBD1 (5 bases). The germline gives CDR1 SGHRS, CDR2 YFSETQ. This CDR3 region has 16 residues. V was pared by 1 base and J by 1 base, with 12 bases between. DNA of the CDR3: TGCGCCAGCAGCTTGCTCCAGGGAAGCGCCAAAAACATTCAGTACTTC. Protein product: CASSLLQGSAKNIQYF.

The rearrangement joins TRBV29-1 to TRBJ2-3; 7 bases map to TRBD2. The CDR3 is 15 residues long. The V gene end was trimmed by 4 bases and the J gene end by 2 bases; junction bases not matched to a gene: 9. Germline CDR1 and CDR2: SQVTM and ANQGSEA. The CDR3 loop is CSVAVDSGTTDTQYF. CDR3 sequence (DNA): TGCAGCGTTGCGGTAGACAGCGGGACCACAGATACGCAGTATTTT.

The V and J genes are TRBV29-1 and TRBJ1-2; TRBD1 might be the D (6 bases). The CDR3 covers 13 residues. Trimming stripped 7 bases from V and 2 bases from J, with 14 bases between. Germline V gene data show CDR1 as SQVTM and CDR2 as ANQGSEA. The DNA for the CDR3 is TGCAGCGACCGGGACACATCAAACTATGGCTACACCTTC. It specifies CSDRDTSNYGYTF.

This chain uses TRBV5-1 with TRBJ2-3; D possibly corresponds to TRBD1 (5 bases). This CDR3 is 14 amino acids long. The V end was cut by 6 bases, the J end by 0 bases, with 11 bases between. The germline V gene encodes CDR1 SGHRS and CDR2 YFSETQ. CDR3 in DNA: TGCGCCAGCACTCAGGGAACTAGCACAGATACGCAGTATTTT. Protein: CASTQGTSTDTQYF.

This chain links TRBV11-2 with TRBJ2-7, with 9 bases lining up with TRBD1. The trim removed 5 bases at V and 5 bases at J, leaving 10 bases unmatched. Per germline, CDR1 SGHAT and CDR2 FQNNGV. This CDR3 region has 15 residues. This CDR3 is CASSLWWDRDHEQYF. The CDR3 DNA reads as TGTGCCAGCAGCCTATGGTGGGACAGGGACCACGAGCAGTACTTC.

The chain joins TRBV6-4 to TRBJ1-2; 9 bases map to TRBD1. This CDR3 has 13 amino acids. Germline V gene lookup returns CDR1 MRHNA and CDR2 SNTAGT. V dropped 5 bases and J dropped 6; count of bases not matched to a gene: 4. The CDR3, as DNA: TGTGCCAGCAGTCGGGACAGGGCAAATGGCTACACCTTC. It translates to CASSRDRANGYTF.

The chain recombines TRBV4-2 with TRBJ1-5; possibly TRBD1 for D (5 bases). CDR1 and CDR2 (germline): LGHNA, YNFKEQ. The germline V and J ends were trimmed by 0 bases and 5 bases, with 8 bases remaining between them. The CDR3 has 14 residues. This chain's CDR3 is CASSQDLGDQPQHF. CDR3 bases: TGTGCCAGCAGCCAAGATTTAGGGGATCAGCCCCAGCATTTT.

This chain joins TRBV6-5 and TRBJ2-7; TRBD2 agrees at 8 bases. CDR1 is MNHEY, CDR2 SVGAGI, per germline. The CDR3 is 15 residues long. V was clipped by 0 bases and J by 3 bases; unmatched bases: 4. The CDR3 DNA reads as TGTGCCAGCAGTTACTCGAGGGGACTAGGCTACGAGCAGTACTTC. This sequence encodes CASSYSRGLGYEQYF.

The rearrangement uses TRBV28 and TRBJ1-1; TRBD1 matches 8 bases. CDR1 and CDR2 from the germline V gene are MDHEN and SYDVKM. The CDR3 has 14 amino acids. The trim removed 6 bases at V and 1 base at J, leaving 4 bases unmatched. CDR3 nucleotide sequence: TGTGCCAGCAGCGGACAGGGAACGAACACTGAAGCTTTCTTT. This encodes CASSGQGTNTEAFF.

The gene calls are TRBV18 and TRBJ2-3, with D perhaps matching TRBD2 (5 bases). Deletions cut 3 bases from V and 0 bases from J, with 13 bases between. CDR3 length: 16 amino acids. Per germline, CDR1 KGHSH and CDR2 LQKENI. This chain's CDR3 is CASSPLSGSSTDTQYF. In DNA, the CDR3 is TGTGCCAGCTCACCCCTGAGCGGCTCAAGCACAGATACGCAGTATTTT.

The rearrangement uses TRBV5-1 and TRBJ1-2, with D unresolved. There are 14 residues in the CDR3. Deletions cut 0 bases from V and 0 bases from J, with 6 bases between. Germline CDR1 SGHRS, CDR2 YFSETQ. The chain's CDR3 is CASSLDPANYGYTF. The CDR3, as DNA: TGCGCCAGCAGCTTGGATCCAGCTAACTATGGCTACACCTTC.

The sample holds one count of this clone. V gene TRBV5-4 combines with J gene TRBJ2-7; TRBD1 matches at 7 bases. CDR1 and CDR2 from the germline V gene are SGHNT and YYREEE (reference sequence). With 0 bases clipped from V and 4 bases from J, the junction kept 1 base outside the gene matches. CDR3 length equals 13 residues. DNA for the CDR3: TGTGCCAGCAGCTTGGACAGGGGTTACGAGCAGTACTTC. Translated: CASSLDRGYEQYF.

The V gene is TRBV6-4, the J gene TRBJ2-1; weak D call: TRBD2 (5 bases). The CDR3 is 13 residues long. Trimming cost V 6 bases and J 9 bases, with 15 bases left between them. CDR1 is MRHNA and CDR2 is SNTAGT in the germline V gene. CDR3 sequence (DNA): TGTGCCAGCAGCCCCGACTACGACGGTGAGCAGTTCTTC. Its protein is CASSPDYDGEQFF.

DNA of the CDR3: TGTGCCAGCAGTGAATGGAGCGCAAGCACAGATACGCAGTATTTT. The encoded protein is CASSEWSASTDTQYF. This chain connects TRBV25-1 to TRBJ2-3; no clear D gene. The CDR3 loop spans 15 amino acids. The ends were cut back, 1 base at V and 0 bases at J, with 8 bases in the middle. CDR1 is MGHDK and CDR2 is SYGVNS in the germline V gene.

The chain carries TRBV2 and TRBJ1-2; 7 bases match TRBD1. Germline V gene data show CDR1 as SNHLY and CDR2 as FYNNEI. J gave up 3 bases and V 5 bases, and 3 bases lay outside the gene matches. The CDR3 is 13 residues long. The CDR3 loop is CASSPQGDYGYTF. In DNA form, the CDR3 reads TGTGCCAGCAGTCCTCAGGGGGACTATGGCTACACCTTC.

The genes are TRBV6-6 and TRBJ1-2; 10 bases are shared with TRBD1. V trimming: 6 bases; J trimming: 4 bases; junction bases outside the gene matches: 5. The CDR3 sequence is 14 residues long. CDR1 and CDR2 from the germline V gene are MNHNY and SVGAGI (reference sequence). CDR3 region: CASRSGQGSYGYTF. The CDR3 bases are TGTGCCAGCAGGTCGGGACAGGGGAGCTATGGCTACACCTTC.

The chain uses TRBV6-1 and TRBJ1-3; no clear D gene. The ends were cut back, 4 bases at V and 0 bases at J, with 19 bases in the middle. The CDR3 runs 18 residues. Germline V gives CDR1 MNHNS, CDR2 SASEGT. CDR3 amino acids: CASSATSSGESSGNTIYF. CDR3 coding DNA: TGTGCCAGCAGTGCTACATCCTCCGGGGAGAGCTCTGGAAACACCATATATTTT.

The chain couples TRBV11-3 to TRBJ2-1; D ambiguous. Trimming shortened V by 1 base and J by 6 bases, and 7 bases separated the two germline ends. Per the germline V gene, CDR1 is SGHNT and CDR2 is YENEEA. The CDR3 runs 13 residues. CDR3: CASSLVGGNEQFF. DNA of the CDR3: TGTGCCAGCAGCTTAGTTGGCGGCAATGAGCAGTTCTTC. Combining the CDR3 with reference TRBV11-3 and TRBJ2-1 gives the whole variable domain EAGVVQSPRYKIIEKKQPVAFWCNPISGHNTLYWYLQNLGQGPELLIRYENEEAVDDSQLPKDRFSAERLKGVDSTLKIQPAELGDSAVYLCASSLVGGNEQFFGPGTRLTVL.